The sequence of this T cell receptor (beta chain) was determined in a study of blood T cell repertoires in COVID-19. For the study at large: The United States, Italy and Spain were the sources of the acute and convalescent COVID-19 samples.

In the authors' methods: For nucleated cells, counts were estimated from reference gene primer amplification. Here immunoSEQ multiplex PCR was the method, and the copy in TCRdb shows in-frame clones only, minus some. The V and J calls and the clone size are those of that table, but D and trimming were determined from the DNA. The data show 220,000 or so clones, about 89% seen once. Germline CDR1 and CDR2: SGHTA and FQGTGA. This CDR3 has 15 amino acids. Trimming at V came to 3 bases and at J to 9 bases, leaving 8 bases not matched to a gene. The chain employs TRBV7-3 and TRBJ2-1; 10 nucleotides match TRBD2. Sequencing was performed on peripheral blood. This sequence originates from a man in his sixties who had recovered from COVID-19. CDR3 sequence reads: CASSLTGTSAGEQFF. CDR3 DNA: TGTGCCAGCAGCTTGACCGGGACTAGCGCCGGTGAGCAGTTCTTC.